These 7 T cell receptor beta chains originate from one sample sequenced in a study of blood T cell repertoires in COVID-19. Profiling relied on immunoSEQ multiplex PCR, and the TCRdb table lists in-frame clones only, not all of them. This table has fewer than 80,000 clones, about 88% appearing once. Specimen: peripheral blood. Every receptor here comes from a woman in her forties or fifties with active or convalescent COVID-19.

The CDR3, as DNA: TGTGCCAGCACCCTATCAGGGTTTGGCTACACCTTC. Amino acid sequence: CASTLSGFGYTF. The V call is TRBV2, the J call TRBJ1-2, with D possibly TRBD1 on 5 matching bases. The V end lost 7 bases, the J end lost 7 bases, and 13 bases lay between the germline ends. There are 12 residues in the CDR3. Germline lookup yields CDR1 SNHLY and CDR2 FYNNEI.

The CDR3 is CAAPTSHDSYEQYF. Here the CDR3 DNA reads TGCGCCGCGCCGACTAGCCACGACTCCTACGAGCAGTACTTC. The genes are TRBV10-1 and TRBJ2-7, with TRBD2 matching over 7 bases. The CDR3 is 14 residues long. Germline trimming cut 11 bases from V and 0 bases from J; bases unmatched to any gene: 10. The V gene's germline CDR1 is WNHNN and CDR2 SYGVQD (reference sequence).

This chain connects TRBV11-3 to TRBJ2-2; a possible D gene is TRBD2 (5 bases). Trimming pared 9 bases from V and 1 base from J, leaving 6 bases between. CDR3 length: 12 residues. Per the germline V gene, CDR1 is SGHNT and CDR2 is YENEEA. DNA for the CDR3: TGTGCCAGTGAGGGGAACACCGGGGAGCTGTTTTTT. It yields the protein CASEGNTGELFF.

V gene TRBV6-5 combines with J gene TRBJ2-7, with TRBD1 as a possible D gene (8 bases). Germline-derived CDR1 and CDR2 are MNHEY and SVGAGI. The V and J ends lost 6 bases and 4 bases respectively, with 16 bases between them. The CDR3 length is 14 residues. As DNA, the CDR3 is TGTGCCAGCAGCAATACAGGGGGAGGGTACGAGCAGTACTTC. Amino acids: CASSNTGGGYEQYF.

The rearrangement links TRBV30 to TRBJ2-7, with 8 bases that match TRBD2. This CDR3 spans 11 amino acids. The germline gives CDR1 GTSNPN, CDR2 SVGIG (reference sequence). For the CDR3, the DNA is TGTTCAAGCGGGAGAGGCTACGAGCAGTACTTC. Its protein is CSSGRGYEQYF.

On this clone itself: This CDR3 is also generated by other DNA sequences in the sample. The rearrangement joins TRBV21-1 to TRBJ2-7; the D segment call TRBD2 is taken from the table without a DNA check. TRBV21-1 represents a pseudogene. The CDR3 runs 15 residues. The CDR3, as DNA: TGTGCCAGGAGTAGCCCTAGCGGTATAATTTACGAGCAGTACTTC. It is translated as CARSSPSGIIYEQYF.

The chain joins TRBV4-2 to TRBJ2-5, with 8 positions matching TRBD1. This CDR3 is 14 amino acids long. In germline, CDR1 is LGHNA, CDR2 YNFKEQ. With V trimmed by 3 bases and J by 2 bases, 2 bases remained unmatched. Here the CDR3 reads CASSHGQGQETQYF. The CDR3 coding sequence is TGTGCCAGCAGCCACGGACAGGGACAAGAGACCCAGTACTTC.